The TCR beta chain under discussion was sequenced for a study of CD8 T cells in ankylosing spondylitis. V was clipped by 3 bases and J by 4 bases, with 4 bases between them. The CDR3 loop spans 11 amino acids. CDR1 and CDR2 (germline): DFQATT, SNEGSKA (reference sequence). In making TCR beta libraries, quantitative 5'-RACE with molecular barcodes was used. Each CDR3 protein gets one entry after TCRdb re-called the 5' RACE reads with MiXCR. The table lists about 330,000 distinct CDR3 sequences, under 8.5% of them singletons. Study-wide findings and caveats: Made up of about eight highly homologous variants, a TCR beta motif appeared characteristic of ankylosing spondylitis blood. Peripheral blood samples showed relatively rare disease-linked clones, and these clones were CD8+. From matched ankylosing spondylitis synovial fluid, disease-linked clones were reportedly recovered at significantly enriched levels.

About this clonotype: What it binds is unknown.

The TCR comes from a male donor with ankylosing spondylitis. The rearrangement uses TRBV20-1 and TRBJ1-5; D is uncertain. Sample: blood, either unsorted or a sorted T cell fraction (not recorded which). The CDR3 region has the DNA TGCAGTGCTAGGGGGAATCAGCCCCAGCATTTT. Translated: CSARGNQPQHF.